One and the same sample provided the 19 T cell receptor beta chains below, sequenced in a study of cytotoxic CD8 clonotypes in ibrutinib-treated CLL. Libraries were prepared by immunoSEQ multiplex PCR; TCRdb keeps only in-frame clonotypes and omits some of them. The sample records roughly 250,000 clones, roughly 74% being singletons. The sample was PBMCs, taken after 24 months of ibrutinib treatment. The source is a human donor with chronic lymphocytic leukemia.

This clone has only one observation. The chain couples TRBV29-1 to TRBJ2-7, with 10 bases lining up with TRBD1. CDR1 and CDR2 (germline): SQVTM, ANQGSEA. The CDR3 extends over 12 amino acids. V lost 2 bases, J lost 7 bases, and 2 bases stayed unmatched. Here the CDR3 reads CSVERDRGEQYF. The CDR3 bases are TGCAGCGTTGAACGGGACAGGGGTGAGCAGTACTTC.

This sequence joins TRBV7-2 and TRBJ2-7; D unclear. Trimming shortened V by 0 bases and J by 0 bases, and 6 bases separated the two germline ends. The CDR3 is 14 residues long. Germline lookup yields CDR1 SGHTA and CDR2 FQGNSA. The CDR3 spells CASSLAGLSYEQYF. Written as DNA, the CDR3 is TGTGCCAGCAGCTTAGCTGGGCTCTCCTACGAGCAGTACTTC.

The chain couples TRBV7-8 to TRBJ2-7; TRBD2 matches 10 bases. Looked up from germline, CDR1 is SGHVS and CDR2 is FQNEAQ. V was pared by 0 bases and J by 2 bases, with 4 bases of the junction left unmatched. CDR3 size: 16 residues. The CDR3 bases are TGTGCCAGCAGCTTAGCCCCAGCGGGAGGGACCTACGAGCAGTACTTC. It is translated as CASSLAPAGGTYEQYF.

This chain uses TRBV27 with TRBJ1-2; no clear D gene. The CDR3 consists of 15 residues. The germline CDR1 and CDR2 sequences are MNHEY and SMNVEV (reference sequence). Trimming removed 5 bases at V and 5 bases at J, with 18 bases between. The CDR3 loop is CASSHRRLARYGYTF. In DNA form, the CDR3 reads TGTGCCAGCAGTCACAGACGGCTGGCCAGGTATGGCTACACCTTC.

This rearrangement joins TRBV28 to TRBJ1-5; no clear D. With 1 base removed from V and 6 bases from J, the gap between germline ends came to 1 base. Germline V CDR1 and CDR2: MDHEN, SYDVKM. The CDR3 runs to 11 residues. The CDR3: CASSLSQPQHF. The CDR3 DNA sequence: TGTGCCAGCAGTTTATCTCAGCCCCAGCATTTT. The entire variable domain, with the rest obtained from reference TRBV28 and TRBJ1-5, is as follows: DVKVTQSSRYLVKRTGEKVFLECVQDMDHENMFWYRQDPGLGLRLIYFSYDVKMKEKGDIPEGYSVSREKKERFSLILESASTNQTSMYLCASSLSQPQHFGDGTRLSIL.

The chain is built from TRBV19 and TRBJ2-1; unclear D gene. The CDR3 contains 14 residues. V was cut by 4 bases and J by 0 bases, with 7 bases left in between. CDR1 and CDR2 (germline): LNHDA, SQIVND (reference sequence). The CDR3 sequence: CASSTTDSYNEQFF. DNA for the CDR3: TGTGCCAGTAGTACGACGGACTCCTACAATGAGCAGTTCTTC.

This sequence joins TRBV29-1 and TRBJ1-1; D unresolved. From germline, CDR1 is SQVTM and CDR2 ANQGSEA. The CDR3 contains 15 residues. Between the trimmed V and J ends, which lost 4 bases and 7 bases, there was a span of 22 bases. The CDR3 DNA follows: TGCAGCGTTGTCTTGAGGGCCAGATCTACGGATGAAGCTTTCTTT. This sequence encodes CSVVLRARSTDEAFF.

In its sample, this clone was seen once. V is TRBV5-1 and J is TRBJ2-1, with D hard to call. The ends were cut back, 2 bases at V and 6 bases at J, with 9 bases in the middle. The CDR3 extends over 13 amino acids. Germline V gives CDR1 SGHRS, CDR2 YFSETQ. CDR3 in DNA: TGCGCCAGCAGCTTAAGCTCTGGCAATGAGCAGTTCTTC. Residues: CASSLSSGNEQFF.

This chain links TRBV6-5 with TRBJ2-3, with D possibly matching TRBD2 (5 bases). CDR1 is MNHEY and CDR2 is SVGAGI in the germline V gene. Trimming cost V 5 bases and J 2 bases, with 14 bases left between them. The CDR3 spans 15 residues. The CDR3 nucleotides are TGTGCCAGCAGTCTCTACGGGGTACCCACAGATACGCAGTATTTT. Translated: CASSLYGVPTDTQYF.

V and J are TRBV27 and TRBJ1-1, with 7 bases aligning to TRBD1. Trimming took 6 bases from V and 0 from J; bases not matched to a gene: 4. CDR3 size: 14 residues. The germline V gene encodes CDR1 MNHEY and CDR2 SMNVEV (reference sequence). CDR3 DNA: TGTGCCAGCAGCCCGGGACAGCTGAACACTGAAGCTTTCTTT. This gives the protein CASSPGQLNTEAFF.

Worth noting for this clone: The junction does not match germline at one end; this may be a read error. This chain links TRBV7-7 with TRBJ2-1; TRBD2 agrees at 10 bases. Germline V gene sequence: CDR1 SSHAT, CDR2 FNYEAQ (reference sequence). The CDR3 consists of 15 residues. Here the CDR3 reads CASSLQTSGYNEQFF. The CDR3 region has the DNA TGTGCTAGCAGTCTACAGACTAGCGGGTACAATGAGCAGTTCTTC.

The J gene is TRBJ2-3, the V gene TRBV10-2; D not certain. The V and J ends lost 6 bases and 10 bases respectively, with 14 bases between them. CDR1 is WSHSY, CDR2 SAAADI, per germline. CDR3 length: 12 amino acids. The CDR3 nucleotides read TGCGCCAGCAGGGGTGACTCTCAGCCGCAGTATTTT. This gives the protein CASRGDSQPQYF.

The genes are TRBV7-8 and TRBJ2-5; unclear D gene. The CDR3 runs 13 residues. Germline loops: CDR1 SGHVS, CDR2 FQNEAQ. Trimming shortened V by 1 base and J by 7 bases, and 10 bases separated the two germline ends. The CDR3 here is CASSLEQLWTQYF. The CDR3 region has the DNA TGTGCCAGCAGCTTAGAACAGCTGTGGACCCAGTACTTC.

V usage is TRBV10-3 and J usage is TRBJ2-7; TRBD2 might be the D (5 bases). CDR3 length: 14 residues. The germline V gene encodes CDR1 ENHRY and CDR2 SYGVKD. Between the trimmed V and J ends, which lost 8 bases and 0 bases, there was a span of 14 bases. CDR3 nucleotide sequence: TGTGCCATCCGAGGGCAGGCGACCTCCTACGAGCAGTACTTC. This codes for CAIRGQATSYEQYF.

This chain joins TRBV7-6 and TRBJ2-1, with TRBD2 matching over 12 bases. The V gene's germline CDR1 is SGHVS and CDR2 FNYEAQ. V shed 5 bases, J shed 4 bases, and the junction held 6 bases outside the gene matches. The CDR3 spans 16 residues. The DNA of the CDR3 is TGTGCCAGCAGCCCCACCGGGACTAGCGGGTACAATGAGCAGTTCTTC. Protein sequence: CASSPTGTSGYNEQFF.

In this sample, this clone turned up a few times. The chain employs TRBV27 and TRBJ1-5, with D possibly matching TRBD1 (6 bases). V dropped 3 bases and J dropped 6 bases, with 12 bases sitting between them. The germline V gene has CDR1 MNHEY and CDR2 SMNVEV (reference sequence). This CDR3 comprises 14 residues. The CDR3 protein is CASSFLGAPQPQHF. CDR3 DNA sequence: TGTGCCAGCAGTTTTTTGGGGGCCCCTCAGCCCCAGCATTTT.

This clone was counted between two and nine times. The chain has TRBV18 and TRBJ1-2; D is unresolved. CDR1 is KGHSH and CDR2 is LQKENI in the germline V gene. The CDR3 covers 13 residues. The V and J ends lost 3 bases and 8 bases respectively, with 13 bases between them. CDR3 sequence: CASSPRVEDGYTF. CDR3 DNA sequence: TGTGCCAGCTCACCTAGAGTAGAGGACGGCTACACCTTC. The full variable domain, its missing parts supplied by reference TRBV18 and TRBJ1-2, is NAGVMQNPRHLVRRRGQEARLRCSPMKGHSHVYWYRQLPEEGLKFMVYLQKENIIDESGMPKERFSAEFPKEGPSILRIQQVVRGDSAAYFCASSPRVEDGYTFGSGTRLTVV.

The rearrangement joins TRBV19 to TRBJ2-1; 8 nucleotides match TRBD2. V dropped 6 bases and J dropped 0; count of bases not matched to a gene: 4. CDR1 is LNHDA, CDR2 SQIVND, per germline (reference sequence). The CDR3 runs to 15 residues. The CDR3 sequence: CASSLSGASYNEQFF. CDR3 DNA sequence: TGTGCCAGTAGCCTTAGCGGGGCCTCCTACAATGAGCAGTTCTTC.

The J gene is TRBJ2-2, the V gene TRBV13, with a weak D call TRBD2 (5 bases). This CDR3 spans 15 amino acids. Deletions cut 7 bases from V and 1 base from J, with 13 bases between. Germline V lookup: CDR1 PRHDT, CDR2 FYEKMQ (reference sequence). CDR3 region: CASTQRQKNTGELFF. The CDR3 DNA is TGTGCCAGCACCCAGCGGCAGAAGAACACCGGGGAGCTGTTTTTT.